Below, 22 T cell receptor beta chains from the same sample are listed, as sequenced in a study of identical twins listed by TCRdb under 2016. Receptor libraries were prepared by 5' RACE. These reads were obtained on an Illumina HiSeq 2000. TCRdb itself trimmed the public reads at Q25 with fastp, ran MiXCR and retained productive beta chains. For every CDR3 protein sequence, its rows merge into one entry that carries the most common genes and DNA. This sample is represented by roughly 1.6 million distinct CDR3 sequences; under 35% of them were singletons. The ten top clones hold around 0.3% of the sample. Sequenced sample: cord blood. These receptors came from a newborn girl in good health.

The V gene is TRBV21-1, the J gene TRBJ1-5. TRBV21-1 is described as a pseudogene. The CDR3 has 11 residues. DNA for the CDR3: TGTGCCAGCAGGGTATACCAGCCCCAGCATTTT. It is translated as CASRVYQPQHF.

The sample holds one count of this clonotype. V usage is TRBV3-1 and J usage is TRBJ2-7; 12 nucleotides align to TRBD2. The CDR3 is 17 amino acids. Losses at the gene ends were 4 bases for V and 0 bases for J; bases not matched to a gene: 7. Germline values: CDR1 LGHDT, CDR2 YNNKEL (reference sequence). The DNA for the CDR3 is TGTGCCAGCAGCCTCACTGGACTAGCGGGGAACTCCTACGAGCAGTACTTC. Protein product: CASSLTGLAGNSYEQYF.

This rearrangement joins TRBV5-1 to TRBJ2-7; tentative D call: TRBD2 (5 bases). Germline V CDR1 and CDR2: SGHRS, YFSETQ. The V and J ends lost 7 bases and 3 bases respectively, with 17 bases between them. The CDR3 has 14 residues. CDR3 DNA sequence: TGCGCCAGCGGCCAGGAGGACCTTTACTACGAGCAGTACTTC. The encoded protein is CASGQEDLYYEQYF.

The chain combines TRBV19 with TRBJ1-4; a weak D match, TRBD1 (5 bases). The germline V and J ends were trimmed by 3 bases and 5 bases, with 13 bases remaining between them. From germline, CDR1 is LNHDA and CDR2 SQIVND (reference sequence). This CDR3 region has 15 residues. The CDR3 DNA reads TGTGCCAGTAGTATTCCCGGGACGGCGAATGAAAAACTGTTTTTT. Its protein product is CASSIPGTANEKLFF.

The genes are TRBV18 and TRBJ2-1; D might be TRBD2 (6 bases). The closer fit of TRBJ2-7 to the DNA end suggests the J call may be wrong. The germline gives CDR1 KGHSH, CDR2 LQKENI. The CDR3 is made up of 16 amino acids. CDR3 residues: CASSRRLGSSYNEQYF. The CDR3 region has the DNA TGTGCCAGCTCCCGCCGACTAGGAAGCTCCTACAATGAGCAGTACTTC.

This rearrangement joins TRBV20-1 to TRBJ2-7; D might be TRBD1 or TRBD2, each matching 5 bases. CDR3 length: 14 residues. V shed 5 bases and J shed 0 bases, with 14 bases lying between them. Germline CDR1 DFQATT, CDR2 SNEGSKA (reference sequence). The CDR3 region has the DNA TGCAGTGCTTACCGGGACCAAAGCTCCTACGAGCAGTACTTC. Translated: CSAYRDQSSYEQYF.

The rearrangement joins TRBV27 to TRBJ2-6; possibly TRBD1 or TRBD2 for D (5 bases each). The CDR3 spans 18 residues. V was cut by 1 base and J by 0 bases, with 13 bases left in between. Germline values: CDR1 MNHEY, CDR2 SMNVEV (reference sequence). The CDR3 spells CASSLYRDGRSGANVLTF. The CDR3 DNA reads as TGTGCCAGCAGTTTATATCGGGACGGACGCTCTGGGGCCAACGTCCTGACTTTC.

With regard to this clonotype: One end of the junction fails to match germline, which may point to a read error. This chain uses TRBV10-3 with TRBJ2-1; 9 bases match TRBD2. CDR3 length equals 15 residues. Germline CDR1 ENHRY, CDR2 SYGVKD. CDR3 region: CAISDSGGPTNEQFF. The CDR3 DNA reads TGTGCGATCAGTGATAGCGGGGGCCCCACCAATGAGCAGTTCTTC.

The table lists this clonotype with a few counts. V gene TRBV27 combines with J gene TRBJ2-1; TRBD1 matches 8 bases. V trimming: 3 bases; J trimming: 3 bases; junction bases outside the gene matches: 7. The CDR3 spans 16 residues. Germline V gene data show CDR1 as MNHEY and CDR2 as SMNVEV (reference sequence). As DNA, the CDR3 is TGTGCCAGCAGTTTTGGATCCAGGGGGCGCTACAATGAGCAGTTCTTC. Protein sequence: CASSFGSRGRYNEQFF.

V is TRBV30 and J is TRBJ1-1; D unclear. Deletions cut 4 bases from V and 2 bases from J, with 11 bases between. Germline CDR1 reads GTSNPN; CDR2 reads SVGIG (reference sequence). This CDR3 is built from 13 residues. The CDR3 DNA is TGTGCCTGGATTGGGCAGATAAACACTGAAGCTTTCTTT. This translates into CAWIGQINTEAFF.

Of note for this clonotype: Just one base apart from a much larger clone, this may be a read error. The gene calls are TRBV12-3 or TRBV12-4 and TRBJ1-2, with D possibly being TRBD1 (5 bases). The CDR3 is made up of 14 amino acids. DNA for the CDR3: TGTGCCAGCAGTTCGGGACCGGAAAACTATGGCCACACCTTC. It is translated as CASSSGPENYGHTF.

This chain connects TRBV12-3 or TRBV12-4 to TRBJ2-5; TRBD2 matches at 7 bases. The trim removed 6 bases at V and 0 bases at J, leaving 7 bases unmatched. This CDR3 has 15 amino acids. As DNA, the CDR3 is TGTGCCAGCAGACAGACCGGGACTAACCAAGAGACCCAGTACTTC. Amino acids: CASRQTGTNQETQYF.

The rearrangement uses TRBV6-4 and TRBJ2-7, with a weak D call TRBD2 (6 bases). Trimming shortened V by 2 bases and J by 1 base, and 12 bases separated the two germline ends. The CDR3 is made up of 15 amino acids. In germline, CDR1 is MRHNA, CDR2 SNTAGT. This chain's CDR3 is CASSDATRGSYEQYF. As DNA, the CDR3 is TGTGCCAGCAGTGACGCGACCCGGGGGTCCTACGAGCAGTACTTC.

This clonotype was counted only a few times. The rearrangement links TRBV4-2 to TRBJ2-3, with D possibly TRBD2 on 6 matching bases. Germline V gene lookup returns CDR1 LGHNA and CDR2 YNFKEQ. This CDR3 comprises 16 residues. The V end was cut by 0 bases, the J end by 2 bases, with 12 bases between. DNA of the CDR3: TGTGCCAGCAGCCAAGACCTACGCGGGGTCACAGATACGCAGTATTTT. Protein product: CASSQDLRGVTDTQYF.

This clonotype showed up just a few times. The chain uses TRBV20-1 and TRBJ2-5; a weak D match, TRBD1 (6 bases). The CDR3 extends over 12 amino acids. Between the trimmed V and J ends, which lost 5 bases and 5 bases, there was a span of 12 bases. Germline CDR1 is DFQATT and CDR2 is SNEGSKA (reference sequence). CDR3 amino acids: CSAGRGVETQYF. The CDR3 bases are TGCAGTGCTGGCAGGGGTGTGGAGACCCAGTACTTC.

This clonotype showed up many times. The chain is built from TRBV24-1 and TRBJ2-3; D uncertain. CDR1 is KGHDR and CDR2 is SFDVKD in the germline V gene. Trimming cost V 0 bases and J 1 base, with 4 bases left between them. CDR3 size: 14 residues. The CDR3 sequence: CATSDLGGTDTQYF. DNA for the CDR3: TGTGCCACCAGTGATTTGGGGGGCACAGATACGCAGTATTTT.

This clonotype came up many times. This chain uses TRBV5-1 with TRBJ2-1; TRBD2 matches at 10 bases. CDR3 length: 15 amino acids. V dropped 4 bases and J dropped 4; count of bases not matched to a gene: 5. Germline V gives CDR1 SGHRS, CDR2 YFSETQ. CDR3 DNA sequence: TGCGCCAGCAGCCCACTGACTAGCGGGTACAATGAGCAGTTCTTC. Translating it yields CASSPLTSGYNEQFF.

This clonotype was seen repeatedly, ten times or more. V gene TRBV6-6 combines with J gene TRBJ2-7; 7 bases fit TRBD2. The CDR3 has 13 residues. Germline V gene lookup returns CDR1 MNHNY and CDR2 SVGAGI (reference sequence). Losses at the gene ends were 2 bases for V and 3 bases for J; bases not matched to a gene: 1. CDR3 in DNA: TGTGCCAGCAGTTACCGGGGGGACTACGAGCAGTACTTC. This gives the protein CASSYRGDYEQYF.

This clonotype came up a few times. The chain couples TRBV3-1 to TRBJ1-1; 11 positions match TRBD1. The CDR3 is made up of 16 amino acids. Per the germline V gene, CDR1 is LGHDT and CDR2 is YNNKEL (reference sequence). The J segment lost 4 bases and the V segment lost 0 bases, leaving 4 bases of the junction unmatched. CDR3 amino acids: CASSQDWGTGGTEAFF. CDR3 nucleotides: TGTGCCAGCAGCCAAGATTGGGGGACAGGGGGCACTGAAGCTTTCTTT.

The DNA for the CDR3 is TGTGCCAGCAGTTACTCGAGGGCCCAATCTGGGTCACCCCTCCACTTT. Translated: CASSYSRAQSGSPLHF. The chain uses TRBV6-5 and TRBJ1-6; D is uncertain. This CDR3 spans 16 amino acids. Trimming shortened V by 0 bases and J by 10 bases, and 16 bases separated the two germline ends. The germline CDR1 and CDR2 sequences are MNHEY and SVGAGI.

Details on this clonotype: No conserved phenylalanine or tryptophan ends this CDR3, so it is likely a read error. Here the CDR3 DNA reads TGTGCCACCAGTGATGTTATCATGAGGGCTAACTATGGCTACACCTTA. As protein: CATSDVIMRANYGYTL. The chain joins TRBV24-1 to TRBJ1-2; D gene ambiguous. With 3 bases removed from V and 0 bases from J, the gap between germline ends came to 13 bases. The CDR3 spans 16 residues. CDR1 is KGHDR and CDR2 is SFDVKD in the germline V gene.

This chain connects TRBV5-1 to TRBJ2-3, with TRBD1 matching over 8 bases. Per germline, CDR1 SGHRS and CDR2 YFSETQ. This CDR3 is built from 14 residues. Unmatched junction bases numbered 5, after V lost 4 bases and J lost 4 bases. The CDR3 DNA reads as TGCGCCAGCAGCAAACGACAGGGGTCAGATACGCAGTATTTT. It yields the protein CASSKRQGSDTQYF.